This TCR beta chain was identified during a study of response to subunit inactivated influenza vaccine. Using its own MiXCR run on the RT-PCR reads, TCRdb lists one record per CDR3 protein. The data hold around 580,000 distinct CDR3 sequences, with 10% to 15% observed a single time. Losses at the gene ends were 6 bases for V and 2 bases for J; bases not matched to a gene: 7. CDR1 is MDHEN, CDR2 SYDVKM, per germline. The CDR3 is made up of 16 amino acids. In regard to this clonotype: No antigen is known for it.

The study's findings and limits: The authors suggested that every seasonal influenza vaccination recruits few new T cells.

The sequence derives from a man aged 50-59 years who received an inactivated influenza vaccine. The V gene is TRBV28, the J gene TRBJ2-4, with 10 bases fitting TRBD1. The specimen comprised PBMCs from blood, sampled on the day of vaccination. The CDR3 sequence is CASRRTGGMSKNIQYF. The DNA of the CDR3 is TGTGCCAGCAGACGGACAGGGGGAATGTCCAAAAACATTCAGTACTTC.